This T cell receptor beta chain was sequenced for a study of OX40 agonist ivuxolimab in advanced cancers. On the study more broadly: Hepatocellular carcinoma, melanoma, renal cell or head and neck cancer occurred in dose-escalation patients. Allowance was made for prior anti-PD-1, anti-PD-L1 or anti-CTLA-4 therapy, and roughly 39% had some.

Trimming left V 1 base short and J 3 bases short, with 19 bases between. CDR1 KGHSH and CDR2 LQKENI come from the germline V gene. The CDR3 is made up of 17 amino acids. Clones were sequenced by immunoSEQ multiplex PCR, and TCRdb holds only the in-frame ones, with some missing. The data hold 25,000 to 40,000 clones, with about 80% observed a single time. The specimen was CD4+ or CD8+ T cells sorted from blood, collected in a trial of the OX40 agonist ivuxolimab. The chain recombines TRBV18 with TRBJ2-7; D is possibly TRBD1 or TRBD2 (5 bases each). This clonotype was obtained from an adult with an advanced solid tumor such as melanoma, head and neck, liver or kidney cancer. The CDR3 DNA is TGTGCCAGCTCACCACAGGAGAGGGGTCCCACTTTCTACGAGCAGTACTTC. This translates into CASSPQERGPTFYEQYF.